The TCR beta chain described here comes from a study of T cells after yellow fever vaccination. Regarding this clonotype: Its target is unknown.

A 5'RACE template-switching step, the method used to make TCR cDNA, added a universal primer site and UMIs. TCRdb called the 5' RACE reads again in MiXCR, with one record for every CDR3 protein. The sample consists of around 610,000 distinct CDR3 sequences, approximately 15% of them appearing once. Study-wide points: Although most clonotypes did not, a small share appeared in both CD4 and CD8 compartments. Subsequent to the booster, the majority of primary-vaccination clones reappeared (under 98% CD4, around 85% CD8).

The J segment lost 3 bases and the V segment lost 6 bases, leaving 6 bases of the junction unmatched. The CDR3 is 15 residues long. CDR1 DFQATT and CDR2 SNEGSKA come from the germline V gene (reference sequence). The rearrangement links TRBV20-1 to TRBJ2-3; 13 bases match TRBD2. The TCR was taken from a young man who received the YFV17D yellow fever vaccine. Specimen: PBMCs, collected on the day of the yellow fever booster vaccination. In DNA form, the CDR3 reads TGCAGTGCCGCAGGGACTAGCGGGGCTACAGATACGCAGTATTTT. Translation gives CSAAGTSGATDTQYF.